The source of this T cell receptor (beta chain) is a study of blood T cell repertoires in COVID-19. Study as a whole: Collection of acute and convalescent COVID-19 samples took place in the United States, Italy and Spain. T cells, B-cell-depleted T cells, or PBMCs supplied cDNA or gDNA.

Trimming removed 5 bases from V and 10 bases from J; junction bases left unmatched: 12. Germline CDR1 and CDR2: GTSNPN and SVGIG (reference sequence). This CDR3 is 13 amino acids long. Authors' analysis steps: Scientists estimated how many nucleated cells there were by amplifying reference gene primers. Assay: immunoSEQ multiplex PCR; the TCRdb copy retains only in-frame clones and omits some. From that table come the V and J calls and clone size; the DNA was used to work out D and trimming. Of 250,000 to 350,000 clones listed, about 89% were seen once; the top ten hold less than 9.5%. The sequence was obtained from a woman aged 50 to 60 who had recovered from COVID-19. The chain has TRBV30 and TRBJ1-1; 8 bases are shared with TRBD1. Sequencing was performed on peripheral blood. The DNA of the CDR3 is TGTGCCTGGTGGTGGCAGGGGGCGGGACGAGCTTTCTTT. Encoded protein: CAWWWQGAGRAFF.